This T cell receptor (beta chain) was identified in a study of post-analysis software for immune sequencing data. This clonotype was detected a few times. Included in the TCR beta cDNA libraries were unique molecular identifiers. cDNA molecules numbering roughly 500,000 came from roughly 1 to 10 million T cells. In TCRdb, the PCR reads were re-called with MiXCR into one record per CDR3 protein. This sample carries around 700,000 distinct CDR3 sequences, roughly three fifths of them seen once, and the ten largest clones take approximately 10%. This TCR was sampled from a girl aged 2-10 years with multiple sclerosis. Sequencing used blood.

The CDR3 coding sequence is TGCAGCGTTGGCAGCATCGGTGAAAAACTGTTTTTT. It is translated as CSVGSIGEKLFF. V gene TRBV29-1 combines with J gene TRBJ1-4, with D unresolved. This CDR3 region has 12 residues. CDR1 is SQVTM and CDR2 is ANQGSEA in the germline V gene. Trimming removed 4 bases at V and 7 bases at J, with 10 bases between.